Below are 27 T cell receptor beta chains sequenced from a single sample in a study of T cell responses to AZD1222 COVID-19 vaccine. Method: immunoSEQ multiplex PCR; TCRdb's copy keeps in-frame clones and lacks some. Here the sample spans 110,000 or so clones, 88% being singletons. The specimen comprised peripheral blood, sampled on day 0 of AZD1222 vaccination. These TCRs come from an adult in good health.

The gene calls are TRBV2 and TRBJ2-2, with a tentative D call TRBD2 (6 bases). The CDR3 has 14 residues. With 4 bases removed from V and 4 bases from J, the gap between germline ends came to 10 bases. CDR1 and CDR2 (germline): SNHLY, FYNNEI. The CDR3 sequence: CASSGFGSTGELFF. The CDR3 nucleotides read TGTGCCAGCAGTGGGTTCGGGAGCACCGGGGAGCTGTTTTTT.

The V gene is TRBV19, the J gene TRBJ2-3; D is perhaps TRBD1 (7 bases). Germline CDR1 LNHDA, CDR2 SQIVND (reference sequence). V gave up 5 bases and J gave up 3 bases, with 12 bases separating them. This CDR3 spans 14 amino acids. CDR3 region: CASSEQGRTDTQYF. The CDR3 bases are TGTGCCAGTAGTGAACAGGGGAGGACAGATACGCAGTATTTT.

The CDR3 protein is CASREQGYGYTF. In DNA, the CDR3 is TGTGCCAGCAGGGAACAGGGATATGGCTACACCTTC. J is TRBJ1-2 and V is TRBV6-6; TRBD1 is a possible D gene (6 bases). CDR1 is MNHNY and CDR2 is SVGAGI in the germline V gene (reference sequence). The CDR3 is made up of 12 amino acids. Trimming removed 6 bases from V and 5 bases from J, with 10 bases in between.

In nucleotides, the CDR3 is TGTGCCAGCAGAGGAAGGACTAGCGGGAGAAAAACCGGGGAGCTGTTTTTT. This sequence encodes CASRGRTSGRKTGELFF. J is TRBJ2-2 and V is TRBV6-7, with TRBD2 matching 13 bases. TRBV6-7 is identified as an open reading frame with a role that is uncertain. V shed 6 bases, J shed 5 bases, and the junction held 9 bases outside the gene matches. This CDR3 spans 17 amino acids.

This chain joins TRBV27 and TRBJ1-1; D is ambiguous. CDR3 size: 15 residues. V lost 6 bases and J lost 1, with 15 bases in between. Germline V gives CDR1 MNHEY, CDR2 SMNVEV (reference sequence). CDR3 coding DNA: TGTGCCAGCAGCCCTACTTGGACGGCGAACACTGAAGCTTTCTTT. It translates to CASSPTWTANTEAFF.

This clone was detected only once. The chain couples TRBV6-5 to TRBJ2-7; D perhaps matches TRBD2 (6 bases). Trimming removed 4 bases from V and 9 bases from J, with 22 bases in between. The V gene's germline CDR1 is MNHEY and CDR2 SVGAGI. The CDR3 sequence is 15 residues long. The CDR3 region is CASSSPGLPPEGQYF. CDR3 coding DNA: TGTGCCAGCAGTTCGCCGGGACTCCCCCCTGAGGGGCAGTACTTC.

The chain recombines TRBV3-1 (or the pseudogene TRBV3-2) with TRBJ2-2, with TRBD2 matching 7 bases. J lost 5 bases, V lost 0 bases, and 0 bases had no gene match. Germline V gene lookup returns CDR1 LGHDT and CDR2 YNNKEL (reference sequence). CDR3 length equals 14 residues. The CDR3 nucleotides read TGTGCCAGCAGCCAAGAGGGGGGGACCGGGGAGCTGTTTTTT. It yields the protein CASSQEGGTGELFF.

The rearrangement uses TRBV28 and TRBJ1-2, with D maybe TRBD1 (5 bases). Germline lookup yields CDR1 MDHEN and CDR2 SYDVKM. The CDR3 has 14 amino acids. Trimming left V 5 bases short and J 4 bases short, with 14 bases between. DNA for the CDR3: TGTGCCAGCAGTGGGCAGGGAGTGGGCTATGGCTACACCTTC. Protein: CASSGQGVGYGYTF.

This chain connects TRBV28 to TRBJ1-2; the D gene is possibly TRBD1 (5 bases). The CDR3 length is 14 residues. CDR1 MDHEN and CDR2 SYDVKM come from the germline V gene. V lost 7 bases to trimming and J lost 2 bases, with 14 bases between them. CDR3 residues: CASTLGTHNYGYTF. The CDR3 region has the DNA TGTGCCAGCACCTTGGGGACCCACAACTATGGCTACACCTTC.

The chain employs TRBV6-6 and TRBJ1-1; 9 positions match TRBD1. After removal of 6 bases from V and 0 bases from J, the junction contained 8 bases not matched to a gene. The CDR3 has 16 amino acids. Germline-derived CDR1 and CDR2 are MNHNY and SVGAGI (reference sequence). CDR3 amino acids: CASRSQGAVVNTEAFF. CDR3 DNA sequence: TGTGCCAGCAGGTCACAGGGGGCTGTGGTGAACACTGAAGCTTTCTTT.

The chain is built from TRBV28 and TRBJ2-5; unclear D gene. Germline V gene lookup returns CDR1 MDHEN and CDR2 SYDVKM. Trimming stripped 4 bases from V and 3 bases from J, with 12 bases between. The CDR3 totals 14 residues. The DNA of the CDR3 is TGTGCCAGCAGTTCTGCTGAGGCAAAAGAGACCCAGTACTTC. It is translated as CASSSAEAKETQYF.

This clone has more than one count but fewer than ten. The chain couples TRBV10-1 to TRBJ2-7; 9 positions agree with TRBD1. With V trimmed by 8 bases and J by 2 bases, 1 base remained unmatched. The CDR3 has 12 residues. Germline values: CDR1 WNHNN, CDR2 SYGVQD (reference sequence). The CDR3 sequence is CASGTGPYEQYF. The CDR3 DNA reads TGCGCCAGCGGGACAGGGCCCTACGAGCAGTACTTC.

This chain connects TRBV19 to TRBJ2-5; a possible D gene is TRBD1 (5 bases). The CDR3 loop spans 17 amino acids. The germline CDR1 and CDR2 sequences are LNHDA and SQIVND (reference sequence). Between the trimmed V and J ends, which lost 5 bases and 4 bases, there was a span of 23 bases. As DNA, the CDR3 is TGTGCCAGTAGTCGGCAGGCGACAGACATCATGGGAGAGACCCAGTACTTC. It is translated as CASSRQATDIMGETQYF. Full variable domain (rest looked up from reference TRBV19 and TRBJ2-5): DGGITQSPKYLFRKEGQNVTLSCEQNLNHDAMYWYRQDPGQGLRLIYYSQIVNDFQKGDIAEGYSVSREKKESFPLTVTSAQKNPTAFYLCASSRQATDIMGETQYFGPGTRLLVL.

The chain carries TRBV10-3 and TRBJ2-5, with TRBD1 identical over 7 bases. The V gene's germline CDR1 is ENHRY and CDR2 SYGVKD. Trimming at V came to 0 bases and at J to 5 bases, leaving 9 bases not matched to a gene. The CDR3 sequence is 16 residues long. The CDR3 nucleotides read TGTGCCATCAGTGAGTCGAAGGGGGCTGAAGGGGAGACCCAGTACTTC. It codes for CAISESKGAEGETQYF.

The chain is built from TRBV19 and TRBJ2-5, with 13 bases aligning to TRBD2. The CDR3 totals 15 residues. Trimming at V came to 6 bases and at J to 4 bases, leaving 5 bases not matched to a gene. Germline V gene lookup returns CDR1 LNHDA and CDR2 SQIVND (reference sequence). CDR3 bases: TGTGCCAGTAGGCGGACTAGCGGGAGTCCAGAGACCCAGTACTTC. It yields the protein CASRRTSGSPETQYF.

This clone has just one count. The CDR3 loop is CASSYTGQGGQPQHF. The CDR3 DNA follows: TGTGCCAGCAGTTACACGGGACAGGGCGGTCAGCCCCAGCATTTT. V gene TRBV6-2 or TRBV6-3 combines with J gene TRBJ1-5, with TRBD1 matching 9 bases. Germline CDR1 is MNHEY and CDR2 is SVGEGT. The CDR3 length is 15 residues. The V and J ends lost 2 bases and 6 bases, in that order; junction bases with no gene match: 5.

Here the CDR3 reads CASSLIGRGTREQFF. Here the CDR3 DNA reads TGTGCCAGCAGCTTAATCGGCAGGGGGACGCGTGAGCAGTTCTTC. The rearrangement joins TRBV7-3 to TRBJ2-1, with 7 positions matching TRBD1. Unmatched junction bases numbered 9, after V lost 1 base and J lost 9 bases. The CDR3 is 15 amino acids. Germline loops: CDR1 SGHTA, CDR2 FQGTGA.

The rearrangement joins TRBV23-1 to TRBJ1-1; D possibly corresponds to TRBD1 (5 bases). TRBV23-1 is flagged as an ORF with uncertain function. This CDR3 spans 12 amino acids. Trimming removed 8 bases at V and 5 bases at J, with 12 bases between. CDR3 in DNA: TGCGCCAGCCCAGGGACTTTAACTGAAGCTTTCTTT. Its translation: CASPGTLTEAFF.

The V call is TRBV9, the J call TRBJ2-3; no reliable D call. The CDR3 loop spans 14 amino acids. Germline V gene lookup returns CDR1 SGDLS and CDR2 YYNGEE. Trimming removed 1 base at V and 2 bases at J, with 8 bases between. The CDR3 is CASSVRITTDTQYF. The CDR3 DNA reads TGTGCCAGCAGCGTACGGATCACCACAGATACGCAGTATTTT. The whole variable domain, filled in from reference TRBV9 and TRBJ2-3, reads DSGVTQTPKHLITATGQRVTLRCSPRSGDLSVYWYQQSLDQGLQFLIQYYNGEERAKGNILERFSAQQFPDLHSELNLSSLELGDSALYFCASSVRITTDTQYFGPGTRLTVL.

The CDR3 nucleotides are TGTGCCAGCAGTTTACCCCTAGCGGGAGCGAATGAGCAGTTCTTC. It translates to CASSLPLAGANEQFF. The chain joins TRBV28 to TRBJ2-1; 10 nucleotides match TRBD2. The CDR3 is made up of 15 amino acids. Germline CDR1 reads MDHEN; CDR2 reads SYDVKM. J lost 7 bases, V lost 2 bases, and 5 bases had no gene match.

This chain uses TRBV18 with TRBJ2-7; TRBD1 matches 10 bases. The CDR3 runs 14 residues. After removal of 2 bases from V and 6 bases from J, the junction contained 4 bases not matched to a gene. The germline gives CDR1 KGHSH, CDR2 LQKENI. The CDR3, as DNA: TGTGCCAGCTCACCAACGGACAGGGGGGTCGAGCAGTACTTC. This encodes CASSPTDRGVEQYF.

This clone turned up a few times. This rearrangement joins TRBV7-3 to TRBJ2-7; TRBD1 agrees at 10 bases. CDR1 and CDR2 (germline): SGHTA, FQGTGA. The CDR3 extends over 14 amino acids. The V and J ends lost 5 bases and 5 bases, in that order; junction bases with no gene match: 6. CDR3 sequence (DNA): TGTGCCAGCAGCCCGGGACAGGGGAGACACGAGCAGTACTTC. Translated: CASSPGQGRHEQYF. The full variable domain, its missing parts supplied by reference TRBV7-3 and TRBJ2-7, is GAGVSQTPSNKVTEKGKYVELRCDPISGHTALYWYRQSLGQGPEFLIYFQGTGAADDSGLPNDRFFAVRPEGSVSTLKIQRTERGDSAVYLCASSPGQGRHEQYFGPGTRLTVT.

This rearrangement joins TRBV7-2 to TRBJ1-3, with unresolved D. CDR1 SGHTA and CDR2 FQGNSA come from the germline V gene. The V gene lost 2 bases and the J gene lost 0 bases, with 8 bases spanning the gap. CDR3 length equals 15 residues. In DNA form, the CDR3 reads TGTGCCAGCAGCTTAAACCTGATCTCTGGAAACACCATATATTTT. Protein sequence: CASSLNLISGNTIYF.

The chain combines TRBV27 with TRBJ2-3; D not resolved. Germline CDR1 is MNHEY and CDR2 is SMNVEV (reference sequence). The V gene lost 6 bases and the J gene lost 0 bases, with 16 bases spanning the gap. The CDR3 is 16 residues long. CDR3 protein: CASSPPGPSSTDTQYF. The CDR3 nucleotides read TGTGCCAGCAGCCCCCCCGGGCCGTCAAGCACAGATACGCAGTATTTT.

CDR3 DNA sequence: TGTGCCAGCTCACGACAGGGGGCCTCCTACGAGCAGTACTTC. This sequence encodes CASSRQGASYEQYF. The rearrangement uses TRBV18 and TRBJ2-7; 10 positions match TRBD1. Germline V CDR1 and CDR2: KGHSH, LQKENI. The CDR3 runs to 14 residues. The V segment lost 4 bases and the J segment 0 bases; nucleotides outside the gene matches: 0.

This clone has only a few counts. The rearrangement joins TRBV7-9 to TRBJ2-7; D remains ambiguous. The V and J ends lost 3 bases and 4 bases respectively, with 13 bases between them. This CDR3 has 14 residues. The germline CDR1 and CDR2 sequences are SEHNR and FQNEAQ (reference sequence). The DNA for the CDR3 is TGTGCCAGCAGCTTGGGGTTATCCCCTTACGAGCAGTACTTC. This translates into CASSLGLSPYEQYF. Looking up the rest from reference TRBV7-9 and TRBJ2-7 gives the full variable domain: DTGVSQNPRHKITKRGQNVTFRCDPISEHNRLYWYRQTLGQGPEFLTYFQNEAQLEKSRLLSDRFSAERPKGSFSTLEIQRTEQGDSAMYLCASSLGLSPYEQYFGPGTRLTVT.

J is TRBJ1-5 and V is TRBV12-3 or TRBV12-4, with D hard to call. V gave up 6 bases and J gave up 7 bases, with 10 bases separating them. This CDR3 spans 12 amino acids. CDR3 DNA sequence: TGTGCCAGCAGCCCGGCCGGCCAGCCCCAGCATTTT. It encodes CASSPAGQPQHF.